Detailed here is one TCR beta chain. This CDR3 is 15 amino acids long. Germline V gene lookup returns CDR1 MNHNS and CDR2 SASEGT. J was trimmed by 7 bases and V by 1 base; bases with no gene match: 4. Sequenced by immunoSEQ multiplex PCR; TCRdb stores in-frame clones only, minus some. The sample yields 150,000 to 200,000 clones, around 89% seen once. These data come from a study of control samples from healthy donors and cancer patients. The rearrangement joins TRBV6-1 to TRBJ1-6; TRBD1 matches at 7 bases. The sequence was obtained from a woman aged 50 to 60 in good health. Sequencing input: blood. CDR3: CASSEVGTANSPLHF. The CDR3 bases are TGTGCCAGCAGTGAAGTAGGGACAGCCAATTCACCCCTCCACTTT.